The source of this T cell receptor beta chain is a study of shared clonotypes between healthy human individuals. Cells designated naive CD8 were CD45RO-negative and were positively selected for CCR7, with terminally differentiated effector memory CD45RA+ cells excluded. Method: immunoSEQ multiplex PCR; TCRdb's copy keeps in-frame clones and lacks some. In the table there are about 2 million clones, about 95% of which are singletons. CDR3 length equals 13 residues. The V gene end was trimmed by 6 bases and the J gene end by 5 bases; junction bases not matched to a gene: 6. CDR1 MDHEN and CDR2 SYDVKM come from the germline V gene.

The chain couples TRBV28 to TRBJ2-7, with 8 bases identical to TRBD1. The receptor comes from a man in his late teens or twenties in good health. The material sequenced was naive CD8+ T cells sorted from blood. CDR3 DNA: TGTGCCAGCAGCTTGACAGGGGACCACGAGCAGTACTTC. This gives the protein CASSLTGDHEQYF.